These 17 T cell receptor beta chains share one sample of origin, sequenced in a study of technical replicates of blood from several donors. The assay was immunoSEQ multiplex PCR, and TCRdb's table has in-frame clones only and misses some. The table lists roughly 70,000 clones, 93% of them singletons. The sample comprised T cells isolated from PBMCs. All receptors derive from a human donor in good health.

The CDR3 nucleotides read TGCAGCGTTGAAGATCGGGAGGGAGAGGGGGATGAGCAGTTCTTC. It specifies CSVEDREGEGDEQFF. The chain is built from TRBV29-1 and TRBJ2-1; 8 bases map to TRBD2. Germline V gene lookup returns CDR1 SQVTM and CDR2 ANQGSEA. The CDR3 has 15 amino acids. Trimming took 0 bases from V and 8 from J; bases not matched to a gene: 9.

The V and J genes are TRBV6-1 and TRBJ2-3; TRBD2 agrees at 12 bases. J lost 4 bases, V lost 5 bases, and 4 bases had no gene match. There are 15 residues in the CDR3. Germline V gene data show CDR1 as MNHNS and CDR2 as SASEGT. Here the CDR3 DNA reads TGTGCCAGCAGTTTGACTAGCGGGAGTGCAGATACGCAGTATTTT. This encodes CASSLTSGSADTQYF.

The V and J genes are TRBV19 and TRBJ2-7, with a weak D call TRBD2 (6 bases). CDR1 is LNHDA and CDR2 is SQIVND in the germline V gene (reference sequence). The CDR3 runs 16 residues. V lost 5 bases to trimming and J lost 4 bases, with 21 bases between them. This chain's CDR3 is CASSQTTGTAVYEQYF. For the CDR3, the DNA is TGTGCCAGTAGTCAAACGACCGGGACTGCCGTTTACGAGCAGTACTTC.

The V and J genes are TRBV10-3 and TRBJ2-2; 9 bases are shared with TRBD2. Germline V gene lookup returns CDR1 ENHRY and CDR2 SYGVKD. V was pared by 6 bases and J by 6 bases, with 11 bases of the junction left unmatched. The CDR3 contains 16 residues. The CDR3 protein is CAISLRSSGSPGELFF. CDR3 nucleotide sequence: TGTGCCATCAGCTTAAGGAGTAGCGGGAGCCCCGGGGAGCTGTTTTTT.

V is TRBV28 and J is TRBJ2-1, with 7 bases fitting TRBD2. J was trimmed by 6 bases and V by 0 bases; bases with no gene match: 2. There are 14 residues in the CDR3. Per germline, CDR1 MDHEN and CDR2 SYDVKM. Written as DNA, the CDR3 is TGTGCCAGCAGTTTATGGGGGGAGGGCAATGAGCAGTTCTTC. This gives the protein CASSLWGEGNEQFF.

V usage is TRBV6-1 and J usage is TRBJ2-1; 8 positions match TRBD2. The germline V gene encodes CDR1 MNHNS and CDR2 SASEGT. With 7 bases clipped from V and 3 bases from J, the junction kept 8 bases outside the gene matches. CDR3 size: 15 residues. CDR3 bases: TGTGCCAGCAACACCGGGAGGGTCCTCTACAATGAGCAGTTCTTC. The encoded protein is CASNTGRVLYNEQFF.

The chain couples TRBV6-5 to TRBJ1-1; 7 nucleotides match TRBD1. Germline V CDR1 and CDR2: MNHEY, SVGAGI. This CDR3 has 15 residues. The V and J ends lost 2 bases and 4 bases, in that order; junction bases with no gene match: 7. The CDR3 DNA reads as TGTGCCAGCAGTTACGCACAGGGGATGGGCACTGAAGCTTTCTTT. Protein: CASSYAQGMGTEAFF.

The rearrangement uses TRBV2 and TRBJ1-5; tentatively, D is TRBD1 (6 bases). This CDR3 spans 15 amino acids. Germline CDR1 reads SNHLY; CDR2 reads FYNNEI. V lost 1 base and J 6 bases, leaving 13 bases between the germline ends. CDR3 protein: CASSEGRGSLQPQHF. DNA of the CDR3: TGTGCCAGCAGTGAAGGCAGGGGAAGCCTTCAGCCCCAGCATTTT.

This chain joins TRBV28 and TRBJ1-2, with 12 bases matching TRBD1. The CDR3 is 16 residues long. The germline gives CDR1 MDHEN, CDR2 SYDVKM. Trimming took 1 base from V and 5 from J; bases not matched to a gene: 5. The DNA of the CDR3 is TGTGCCAGCAGTTTATTGGGGGACAGGGGGCAATATGGCTACACCTTC. Translated, it gives CASSLLGDRGQYGYTF.

The J gene is TRBJ1-3, the V gene TRBV11-2, with a possible D match to TRBD1 (5 bases). This CDR3 spans 16 amino acids. With 3 bases removed from V and 5 bases from J, the gap between germline ends came to 17 bases. Germline V CDR1 and CDR2: SGHAT, FQNNGV. CDR3 nucleotides: TGTGCCAGCAGCTTTCCATTTGGGGGGAAACGAAACACCATATATTTT. Its protein product is CASSFPFGGKRNTIYF.

This clone showed up just once. This chain joins TRBV5-1 and TRBJ1-1, with 8 bases matching TRBD1. With V trimmed by 2 bases and J by 5 bases, 8 bases remained unmatched. The CDR3 length is 15 residues. CDR1 is SGHRS and CDR2 is YFSETQ in the germline V gene. The CDR3 sequence: CASSLFRGRVTEAFF. The CDR3 coding sequence is TGCGCCAGCAGCTTATTCAGGGGGCGCGTAACTGAAGCTTTCTTT.

CDR3 in amino acids: CASSLGEGQPQHF. CDR3 nucleotide sequence: TGCGCCAGCAGCTTGGGGGAGGGTCAGCCCCAGCATTTT. The chain employs TRBV5-1 and TRBJ1-5; D is undetermined. Looked up from germline, CDR1 is SGHRS and CDR2 is YFSETQ. This CDR3 has 13 residues. Trimming pared 0 bases from V and 6 bases from J, leaving 7 bases between.

V usage is TRBV7-9 and J usage is TRBJ1-6, with D tentatively TRBD1 (5 bases). V gave up 3 bases and J gave up 5 bases, with 11 bases separating them. The CDR3 has 15 residues. Germline V gene lookup returns CDR1 SEHNR and CDR2 FQNEAQ (reference sequence). The CDR3 spells CASSFLGGHNSPLHF. The CDR3 DNA reads as TGTGCCAGCAGCTTCCTCGGGGGACATAATTCACCCCTCCACTTT.

The rearrangement links TRBV19 to TRBJ1-4; D possibly corresponds to TRBD1 (6 bases). The CDR3 extends over 16 amino acids. V was pared by 5 bases and J by 2 bases, with 15 bases between. Germline lookup yields CDR1 LNHDA and CDR2 SQIVND (reference sequence). For the CDR3, the DNA is TGTGCCAGTAGTGCTTACACAGGGACGACTAATGAAAAACTGTTTTTT. Its translation: CASSAYTGTTNEKLFF.

The V and J genes are TRBV5-6 and TRBJ2-1; perhaps TRBD2 as D (7 bases). Germline lookup yields CDR1 SGHDT and CDR2 YYEEEE. V was clipped by 0 bases and J by 4 bases, with 11 bases between them. The CDR3 totals 15 residues. DNA for the CDR3: TGTGCCAGCAGCTTGGTAGGGGGGGATTACAATGAGCAGTTCTTC. Protein product: CASSLVGGDYNEQFF. The complete variable domain, with remaining parts taken from reference TRBV5-6 and TRBJ2-1, reads DAGVTQSPTHLIKTRGQQVTLRCSPKSGHDTVSWYQQALGQGPQFIFQYYEEEERQRGNFPDRFSGHQFPNYSSELNVNALLLGDSALYLCASSLVGGDYNEQFFGPGTRLTVL.

The chain couples TRBV11-3 to TRBJ2-3; D is possibly TRBD2 (5 bases). The CDR3 contains 11 residues. Trimming removed 5 bases at V and 6 bases at J, with 6 bases between. Germline loops: CDR1 SGHNT, CDR2 YENEEA. The CDR3 DNA reads as TGTGCCAGCAGCCGCGGGGATACGCAGTATTTT. It yields the protein CASSRGDTQYF.

This chain connects TRBV4-1 to TRBJ1-4; 7 bases are shared with TRBD1. The V gene end was trimmed by 4 bases and the J gene end by 4 bases; junction bases not matched to a gene: 9. Germline CDR1 reads MGHRA; CDR2 reads YSYEKL. This CDR3 contains 16 residues. In DNA, the CDR3 is TGCGCCAGCAGCCGGATCGAGGACAGGTATAATGAAAAACTGTTTTTT. Translating it yields CASSRIEDRYNEKLFF.